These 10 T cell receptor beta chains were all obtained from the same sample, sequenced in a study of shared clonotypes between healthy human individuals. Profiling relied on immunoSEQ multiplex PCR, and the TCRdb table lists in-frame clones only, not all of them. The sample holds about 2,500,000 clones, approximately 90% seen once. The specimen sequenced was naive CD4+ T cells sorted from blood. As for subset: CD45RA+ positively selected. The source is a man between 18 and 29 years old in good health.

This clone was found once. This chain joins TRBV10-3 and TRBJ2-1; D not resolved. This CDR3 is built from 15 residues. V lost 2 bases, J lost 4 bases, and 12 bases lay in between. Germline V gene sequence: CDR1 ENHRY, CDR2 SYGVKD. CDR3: CAISERALLYNEQFF. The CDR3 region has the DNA TGTGCCATCAGTGAGAGGGCTCTTCTGTACAATGAGCAGTTCTTC.

The CDR3 sequence is CASSQGGLSYNEQFF. For the CDR3, the DNA is TGCGCCAGCAGCCAAGGCGGGCTCTCCTACAATGAGCAGTTCTTC. The chain carries TRBV4-1 and TRBJ2-1; maybe TRBD2 (5 bases). Per germline, CDR1 MGHRA and CDR2 YSYEKL. The CDR3 has 15 amino acids. Trimming removed 1 base from V and 0 bases from J, with 7 bases in between.

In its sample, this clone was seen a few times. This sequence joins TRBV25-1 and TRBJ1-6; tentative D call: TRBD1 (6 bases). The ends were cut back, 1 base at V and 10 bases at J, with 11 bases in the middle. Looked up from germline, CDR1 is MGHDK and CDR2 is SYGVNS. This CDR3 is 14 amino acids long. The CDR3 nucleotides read TGTGCCAGCAGTGAATCGGGGGCAGCCTCACCCCTCCACTTT. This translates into CASSESGAASPLHF.

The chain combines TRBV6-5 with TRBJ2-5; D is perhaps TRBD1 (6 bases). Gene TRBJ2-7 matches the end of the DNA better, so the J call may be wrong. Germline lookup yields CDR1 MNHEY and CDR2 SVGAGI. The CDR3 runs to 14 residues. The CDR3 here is CASRPRQVSYEQYF. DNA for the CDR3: TGTGCCAGCAGGCCTCGACAGGTCTCCTACGAGCAGTACTTC.

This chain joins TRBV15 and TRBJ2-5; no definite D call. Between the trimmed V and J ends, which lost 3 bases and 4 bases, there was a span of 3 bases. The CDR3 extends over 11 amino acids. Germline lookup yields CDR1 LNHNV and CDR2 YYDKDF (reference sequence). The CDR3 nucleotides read TGTGCCACCAGCAGCGCAGAGACCCAGTACTTC. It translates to CATSSAETQYF.

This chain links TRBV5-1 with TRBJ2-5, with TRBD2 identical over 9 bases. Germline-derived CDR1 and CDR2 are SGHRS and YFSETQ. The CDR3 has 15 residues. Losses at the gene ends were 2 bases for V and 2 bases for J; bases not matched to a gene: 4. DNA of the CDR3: TGCGCCAGCAGCTTTAGCGGGGGTAGACAAGAGACCCAGTACTTC. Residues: CASSFSGGRQETQYF. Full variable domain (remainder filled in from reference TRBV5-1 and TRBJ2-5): KAGVTQTPRYLIKTRGQQVTLSCSPISGHRSVSWYQQTPGQGLQFLFEYFSETQRNKGNFPGRFSGRQFSNSRSEMNVSTLELGDSALYLCASSFSGGRQETQYFGPGTRLLVL.

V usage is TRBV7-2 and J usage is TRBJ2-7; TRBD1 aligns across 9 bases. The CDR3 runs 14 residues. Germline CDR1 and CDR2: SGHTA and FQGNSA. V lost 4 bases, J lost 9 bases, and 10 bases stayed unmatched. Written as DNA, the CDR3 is TGTGCCAGCAGCTCCCGGGACAGGGCTTCGCGGCAGTACTTC. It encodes CASSSRDRASRQYF.

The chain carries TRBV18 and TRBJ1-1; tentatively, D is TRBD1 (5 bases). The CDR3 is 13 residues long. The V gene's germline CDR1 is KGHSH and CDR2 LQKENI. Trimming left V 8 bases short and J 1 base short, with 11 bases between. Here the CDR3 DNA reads TGTGCCAGCGGGACGGGGGGGAACACTGAAGCTTTCTTT. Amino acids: CASGTGGNTEAFF. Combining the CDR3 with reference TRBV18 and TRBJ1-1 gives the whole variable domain NAGVMQNPRHLVRRRGQEARLRCSPMKGHSHVYWYRQLPEEGLKFMVYLQKENIIDESGMPKERFSAEFPKEGPSILRIQQVVRGDSAAYFCASGTGGNTEAFFGQGTRLTVV.

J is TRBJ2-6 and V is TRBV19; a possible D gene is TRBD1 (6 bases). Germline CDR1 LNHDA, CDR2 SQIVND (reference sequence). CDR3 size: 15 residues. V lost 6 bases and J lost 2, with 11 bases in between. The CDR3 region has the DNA TGTGCCAGTAGCTATACAGGGACTGGGGCCAACGTCCTGACTTTC. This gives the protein CASSYTGTGANVLTF.

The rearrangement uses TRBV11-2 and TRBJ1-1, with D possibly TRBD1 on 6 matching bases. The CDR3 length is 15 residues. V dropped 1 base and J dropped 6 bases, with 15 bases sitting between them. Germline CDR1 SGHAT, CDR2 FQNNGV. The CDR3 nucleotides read TGTGCCAGCAGCTTAGGTCATGGGGGCGCATCTGAAGCTTTCTTT. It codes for CASSLGHGGASEAFF.